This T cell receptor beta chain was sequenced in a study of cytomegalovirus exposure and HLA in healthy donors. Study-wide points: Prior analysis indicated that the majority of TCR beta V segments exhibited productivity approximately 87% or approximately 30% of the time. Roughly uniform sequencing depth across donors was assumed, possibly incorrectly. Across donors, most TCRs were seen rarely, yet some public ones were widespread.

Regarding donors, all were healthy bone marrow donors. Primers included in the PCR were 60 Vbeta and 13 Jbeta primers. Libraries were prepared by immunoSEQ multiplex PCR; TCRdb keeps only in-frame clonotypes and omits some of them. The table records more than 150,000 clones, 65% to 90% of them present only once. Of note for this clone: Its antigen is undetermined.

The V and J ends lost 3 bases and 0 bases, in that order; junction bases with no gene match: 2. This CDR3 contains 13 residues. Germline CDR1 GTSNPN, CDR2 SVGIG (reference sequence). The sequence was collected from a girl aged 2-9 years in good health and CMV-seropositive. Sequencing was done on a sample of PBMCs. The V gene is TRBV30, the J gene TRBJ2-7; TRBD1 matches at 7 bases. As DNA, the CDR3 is TGTGCCTGGAGCGGGGACAGCTCCTACGAGCAGTACTTC. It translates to CAWSGDSSYEQYF.